Listed below are T cell receptor beta chains from one sample, sequenced in a study of T-cell memory formation after mild COVID-19. One entry per CDR3 protein results from TCRdb running MiXCR on the 5' RACE reads. Of 25,000 to 35,000 distinct CDR3 sequences listed, roughly 12% are singletons. Sequenced material: PBMCs or a T cell subset sorted from them (not recorded which). These receptor sequences come from an adult woman who had mild COVID-19 (a few samples of this study predate the infection). Cell type and time point are not known. Each CDR3 is given with its conserved first and last residue. A D gene is named only where the DNA matches it firmly. Clone sizes are given selectively: once, few, many, or a class where the clone is expanded.

14,TRBV5-6,many,.,TRBJ1-2,TGTGCCAGCAGCAGACAAGGGGTTAACTATGGCTACACCTTC,CASSRQGVNYGYTF
15,TRBV3-1,many,TRBD2,TRBJ2-7,TGTGCCAGCAGCCCCCGGGCTAGCGGTTCCTACGAGCAGTACTTC,CASSPRASGSYEQYF
16,TRBV11-1,many,.,TRBJ1-1,TGTGCCAGCAGCTTATTATTTACAGAAGGGAACACTGAAGCTTTCTTT,CASSLLFTEGNTEAFF
17,TRBV5-1,medium-sized,TRBD1,TRBJ2-1,TGCGCCAGCAGTTCGTCATCGGGACAGCGTCTCCACAATGAGCAGTTCTTC,CASSSSSGQRLHNEQFF
14,TRBV29-1,many,TRBD1,TRBJ2-2,TGCAGCGTATCCGGGACAGACAACACCGGGGAGCTGTTTTTT,CSVSGTDNTGELFF
12,TRBV7-2,medium-sized,.,TRBJ1-5,TGTGCCAGCAGCTTACCGGGGGAGCCCCAGCATTTT,CASSLPGEPQHF
19,TRBV10-3,many,.,TRBJ2-2,TGTGCCATCAGGGGTGGCGCAGGCCGGACCCGACCCAACACCGGGGAGCTGTTTTTT,CAIRGGAGRTRPNTGELFF
13,TRBV30,many,.,TRBJ2-1,TGTGCCTGGAGTGTAGAATTGGGGGCTGAGCAGTTCTTC,CAWSVELGAEQFF
16,TRBV7-2,many,.,TRBJ2-3,TGTGCCAGCAGCTTAGCGGACGGCGGGTCCACAGATACGCAGTATTTT,CASSLADGGSTDTQYF
15,TRBV5-4,many,TRBD1,TRBJ2-7,TGTGCCAGCAGCACCGGAAGCCGGGACAGCTCCGAGCAGTACTTC,CASSTGSRDSSEQYF
15,TRBV7-7,.,TRBD2,TRBJ2-1,TGTGCTAGCAGCCCGGGACTAGCGGAAAACAATGAGCAGTTCTTC,CASSPGLAENNEQFF
13,TRBV5-1,.,.,TRBJ2-5,TGCGCCAGCAGCCGGAGGGGGCGGGAGACCCAGTACTTC,CASSRRGRETQYF
15,TRBV9,many,.,TRBJ2-7,TGTGCCAGCAGCGTAGCAACAGGGTACTCCTACGAGCAGTACTTC,CASSVATGYSYEQYF
16,TRBV5-6,many,TRBD2,TRBJ2-1,TGTGCCAGCAGCCGTATTCTAGCGGTTTCCTACAATGAGCAGTTCTTC,CASSRILAVSYNEQFF
14,TRBV20-1,medium-sized,TRBD2,TRBJ2-7,TGCAGTGCTAGAGATCTAGCTAGCGGGAAAAAGCAGTACTTC,CSARDLASGKKQYF
19,TRBV20-1,many,TRBD1,TRBJ1-5,TGCAGTGCTAGAGGACCCGGGACAGGGGGCCCTACTCGCAATCAGCCCCAGCATTTT,CSARGPGTGGPTRNQPQHF
18,TRBV24-1,many,.,TRBJ2-2,TGTGCCACCAGTGACCCTGACAGAAGCGTAGGTAACACCGGGGAGCTGTTTTTT,CATSDPDRSVGNTGELFF
13,TRBV3-1,many,.,TRBJ2-5,TGTGCCAGCAGCCTTGGGGCGCAAGAGACCCAGTACTTC,CASSLGAQETQYF
15,TRBV20-1,many,.,TRBJ2-5,TGCAGTGCTAGAGTCGTAGGGGCGGTTGCGGAGACCCAGTACTTC,CSARVVGAVAETQYF
13,TRBV30,many,TRBD1,TRBJ1-2,TGTGCCTGGATCAGGGACAGACCTTATGGCTACACCTTC,CAWIRDRPYGYTF
15,TRBV20-1,many,TRBD1,TRBJ2-5,TGCAGTGCTAGGATGGGACAGGGGTTGTCAGAGACCCAGTACTTC,CSARMGQGLSETQYF